Listed below are T cell receptor beta chains from one sample, sequenced in a study of shared clonotypes between healthy human individuals. Assay: immunoSEQ multiplex PCR; the TCRdb copy retains only in-frame clones and omits some. In the table there are approximately 2,300,000 clones, just under 95% of which are singletons. The sample consisted of naive CD4+ T cells from PBMCs. The receptor source for this set is a man between 18 and 29 years old in good health. Some clones in this sample may be carry-over from other donors' samples. Each CDR3 is given with its conserved first and last residue. D genes are given only for firm matches. Some rows have no size entry. The others give once, few or many, or a class for an expanded clone.

once	TRBV4-2	.	TRBJ2-5	CASSPWTGEETQYF	TGTGCCAGCAGCCCCTGGACTGGGGAAGAGACCCAGTACTTC
few	TRBV30	.	TRBJ1-3	CAWDAFSGNTIYF	TGTGCCTGGGACGCCTTCTCTGGAAACACCATATATTTT
.	TRBV4-1	.	TRBJ2-7	CASSQSGTTYF	TGCGCCAGCAGCCAGTCCGGGACCACGTACTTC
.	TRBV5-1	TRBD1	TRBJ2-1	CASSVEGGPYNEQFF	TGCGCCAGCAGCGTAGAAGGGGGCCCATACAATGAGCAGTTCTTC
.	TRBV5-1	TRBD2	TRBJ2-1	CASSLDGRAYNEQFF	TGCGCCAGCAGCTTGGACGGGAGGGCCTACAATGAGCAGTTCTTC
.	TRBV7-2	TRBD2	TRBJ2-5	CASSTPGTSGGGETQYF	TGTGCCAGCAGCACACCCGGGACTAGCGGAGGGGGGGAGACCCAGTACTTC
.	TRBV19	.	TRBJ2-5	CASSIGSGKLLGETQYF	TGTGCCAGTAGTATAGGGTCCGGGAAGCTCCTGGGGGAGACCCAGTACTTC
.	TRBV10-3	.	TRBJ1-2	CAISESPRQGGYTF	TGTGCCATCAGTGAGTCACCGCGCCAGGGTGGCTACACCTTC
.	TRBV27	.	TRBJ1-1	CASMDWLNTEAFF	TGTGCCAGCATGGATTGGCTGAACACTGAAGCTTTCTTT
once	TRBV29-1	.	TRBJ2-5	CSVGRETQYF	TGCAGCGTGGGGCGGGAGACCCAGTACTTC
.	TRBV21-1	.	TRBJ2-7	CASSRQGAGLEYF	TGTGCCAGCAGCAGACAGGGGGCTGGGCTTGAGTACTTC
.	TRBV4-2	TRBD2	TRBJ2-3	CASSQELAGGRDTQYF	TGTGCCAGCAGCCAAGAGCTGGCGGGAGGGAGGGATACGCAGTATTTT
.	TRBV19	.	TRBJ2-1	CASSTQGYNEQFF	TGTGCCAGTAGTACACAGGGCTACAATGAGCAGTTCTTC
.	TRBV5-1	.	TRBJ1-1	CASSLGPVNTEAFF	TGCGCCAGCAGCTTAGGACCGGTGAACACTGAAGCTTTCTTT
.	TRBV6-6	TRBD1	TRBJ1-3	CATQQGVSGNTIYF	TGTGCCACCCAACAGGGGGTATCTGGAAACACCATATATTTT
.	TRBV27	TRBD1	TRBJ1-2	CASSPRQGVYGYTF	TGTGCCAGCAGTCCGAGACAGGGGGTCTATGGCTACACCTTC
.	TRBV18	.	TRBJ1-1	CASSPGQVNTEAFF	TGTGCCAGCTCACCCGGGCAGGTAAACACTGAAGCTTTCTTT
.	TRBV5-1	TRBD1	TRBJ1-4	CASSLGDRDWEKLFF	TGCGCCAGCAGCCTGGGGGACAGGGACTGGGAAAAACTGTTTTTT
.	TRBV29-1	.	TRBJ1-2	CSAGELWGDTF	TGCAGCGCCGGAGAACTTTGGGGCGACACCTTC
once	TRBV7-2	.	TRBJ2-7	CASSPRLSSYEQYF	TGTGCCAGCAGCCCCCGGTTAAGCTCCTACGAGCAGTACTTC
few	TRBV6-4	.	TRBJ1-1	CASSEKRYTEAFF	TGTGCCAGCAGTGAAAAACGTTACACTGAAGCTTTCTTT
.	TRBV11-2	.	TRBJ1-1	CASSFTRGGNTEAFF	TGTGCCAGCAGCTTTACCAGGGGTGGAAACACTGAAGCTTTCTTT
once	TRBV2	.	TRBJ2-2	CASRAVTNTGELFF	TGTGCCAGCAGGGCAGTTACGAACACCGGGGAGCTGTTTTTT
.	TRBV7-3	TRBD1	TRBJ2-7	CASSRTGLREQYF	TGTGCCAGCAGCCGGACAGGGCTTAGGGAGCAGTACTTC
.	TRBV15	TRBD2	TRBJ2-5	CATSRAPSGRGETQYF	TGTGCCACCAGCAGAGCCCCTAGCGGGAGAGGAGAGACCCAGTACTTC
.	TRBV5-1	.	TRBJ1-3	CASSLAGPGNTIYF	TGCGCCAGCAGCTTGGCAGGGCCCGGAAACACCATATATTTT
.	TRBV5-1	TRBD2	TRBJ2-2	CASSWTASGSNTGELFF	TGCGCCAGCAGCTGGACTGCTAGCGGGAGTAACACCGGGGAGCTGTTTTTT
once	TRBV5-4	TRBD1	TRBJ2-2	CASSPGDRAPRAGELFF	TGTGCCAGCAGCCCGGGGGACAGGGCGCCGAGAGCCGGGGAGCTGTTTTTT
.	TRBV14	.	TRBJ2-5	CASSQGFLWSVQETQYF	TGTGCCAGCAGCCAAGGGTTTCTGTGGTCCGTCCAAGAGACCCAGTACTTC
.	TRBV19	.	TRBJ1-1	CASSIGQVGLNTEAFF	TGTGCCAGTAGTATTGGCCAAGTTGGGTTGAACACTGAAGCTTTCTTT
.	TRBV9	.	TRBJ1-1	CASSVTNGNTEAFF	TGTGCCAGCAGCGTAACAAACGGGAACACTGAAGCTTTCTTT
few	TRBV9	.	TRBJ1-2	CASSVDRNYGYTF	TGTGCCAGCAGCGTAGACAGAAACTATGGCTACACCTTC
.	TRBV7-8	TRBD2	TRBJ2-5	CASRKGLAAVQETQYF	TGTGCCAGCAGGAAAGGACTAGCGGCGGTCCAAGAGACCCAGTACTTC
.	TRBV2	.	TRBJ1-4	CASSMNRPNEKLFF	TGTGCCAGCAGTATGAACCGACCTAATGAAAAACTGTTTTTT
.	TRBV27	.	TRBJ2-1	CASSPSPPGQGGLASYNEQFF	TGTGCCAGCAGTCCCTCCCCCCCGGGACAGGGCGGACTAGCGTCTTACAATGAGCAGTTCTTC
once	TRBV5-1	TRBD1	TRBJ2-5	CASSTQDRAQETQYF	TGCGCCAGCAGCACCCAAGACAGGGCCCAAGAGACCCAGTACTTC
few	TRBV28	.	TRBJ1-5	CASNDNLNQPQHF	TGTGCCAGCAATGATAACCTTAATCAGCCCCAGCATTTT
.	TRBV7-8	.	TRBJ1-4	CASSLMGTGIGKLFF	TGTGCCAGCAGCTTAATGGGGACTGGTATTGGAAAACTGTTTTTT
.	TRBV28	.	TRBJ1-2	CASSFLPGSLAGYTF	TGTGCCAGCAGTTTTCTCCCAGGGAGCTTGGCTGGCTACACCTTC
.	TRBV28	TRBD2	TRBJ2-4	CASTPGGSAAIQYF	TGTGCCAGCACCCCCGGGGGGTCAGCTGCCATTCAGTACTTC
.	TRBV6-5	TRBD1	TRBJ1-2	CASSYRDRNYGYTF	TGTGCCAGCAGTTACCGGGACAGAAACTATGGCTACACCTTC
once	TRBV9	.	TRBJ2-3	CASSQIPDTQYF	TGTGCCAGCAGTCAGATCCCAGATACGCAGTATTTT
once	TRBV27	TRBD1	TRBJ1-6	CASNGQGLNSPLHF	TGTGCCAGCAACGGACAGGGTTTGAATTCACCCCTCCACTTT
.	TRBV2	.	TRBJ2-4	CASSARGILAKNIQYF	TGTGCCAGCAGTGCGCGGGGCATCCTAGCCAAAAACATTCAGTACTTC
.	TRBV5-1	TRBD1	TRBJ1-2	CASSLALGTGEGYTF	TGCGCCAGCAGCTTGGCCCTCGGGACAGGGGAGGGCTACACCTTC
.	TRBV6-5	.	TRBJ1-1	CASSYGGGGTEAFF	TGTGCCAGCAGTTATGGGGGTGGTGGCACTGAAGCTTTCTTT
.	TRBV5-4	TRBD1	TRBJ2-5	CASSFGTAETQYF	TGTGCCAGCAGCTTCGGGACAGCGGAGACCCAGTACTTC
.	TRBV9	.	TRBJ1-2	CASSGAGNGYGYTF	TGTGCCAGCAGCGGGGCAGGGAATGGGTATGGCTACACCTTC
.	TRBV7-2	.	TRBJ2-7	CASSRGDRPYEQYF	TGTGCCAGCAGCAGGGGGGACCGGCCCTACGAGCAGTACTTC
.	TRBV7-3	.	TRBJ2-1	CASSLNQGKAEQFF	TGTGCCAGCAGCTTAAACCAAGGGAAGGCTGAGCAGTTCTTC
.	TRBV7-2	.	TRBJ2-3	CASSLEASDTQYF	TGTGCCAGCAGCTTAGAGGCCTCAGATACGCAGTATTTT
once	TRBV28	TRBD1	TRBJ1-5	CASSKLYIRTGGIQPQHF	TGTGCCAGCAGCAAGCTTTATATTCGGACAGGGGGGATTCAGCCCCAGCATTTT
.	TRBV7-2	.	TRBJ2-7	CASSSRSSYEQYF	TGTGCCAGCAGCTCAAGGAGCTCCTACGAGCAGTACTTC
once	TRBV11-3	TRBD1	TRBJ2-1	CASSPGTGEPYNEQFF	TGTGCCAGCAGCCCCGGGACAGGCGAACCCTACAATGAGCAGTTCTTC